This record covers a single T cell receptor beta chain. This sample is drawn from a study of blood T cell repertoires in COVID-19. Study at large: Acute and convalescent COVID-19 specimens originated in the United States, Italy and Spain. T cells, B-cell-depleted T cells, or PBMCs supplied cDNA or gDNA.

The CDR3 length is 14 residues. The V segment lost 6 bases and the J segment 4 bases; nucleotides outside the gene matches: 7. CDR1 is MNHEY and CDR2 is SVGAGI in the germline V gene. Study processing details: Reference gene primer amplification in the assay estimated nucleated cell counts. Produced via immunoSEQ multiplex PCR; TCRdb's table is partial and in-frame only. V and J calls and clone size are those listed in that table; D and trimming were worked out from the DNA. The data show 120,000 or so clones, with about 88% seen just once and over 1% held by the top ten. This receptor was taken from a woman aged 80 or older with acute or convalescent COVID-19. The chain has TRBV6-5 and TRBJ2-7, with 9 positions matching TRBD1. Sequencing was carried out using peripheral blood. DNA for the CDR3: TGTGCCAGCAGCCCGACAGGGGGAGGTTACGAGCAGTACTTC. The encoded protein is CASSPTGGGYEQYF.